What follows describes a single TCR beta chain. These data are taken from a study of blood T cells in healthy people across ages. Germline V gene lookup returns CDR1 MNHEY and CDR2 SMNVEV (reference sequence). The CDR3 extends over 17 amino acids. Trimming took 5 bases from V and 2 from J, leaving 19 bases between them. A J-beta primer mix and a sample-barcoded 5' primer were used in a second PCR of about 7 to 12 cycles. TCRdb reprocessed the 5' RACE reads with MiXCR, giving one entry per CDR3 protein. The sample holds around 800,000 distinct CDR3 sequences; more than 35% are singletons and the top ten take 18%.

The receptor's source is a man at least 80 years old in good health. The genes are TRBV27 and TRBJ2-1, with D possibly being TRBD1 (6 bases). The sample taken for sequencing was blood. The CDR3 is CASSPVTAGAAYNEQFF. The CDR3 region has the DNA TGTGCCAGCAGTCCGGTCACGGCAGGGGCAGCCTACAATGAGCAGTTCTTC.